Included here is one TCR beta chain sequence, with context. The sample comes from a study of blood T cell repertoires in COVID-19. On the study more broadly: Specimens from acute and convalescent COVID-19 originated in the United States, Italy and Spain.

Per the study methods: The assay estimated nucleated cells by amplifying reference gene primers. Clones were sequenced by immunoSEQ multiplex PCR, and TCRdb holds only the in-frame ones, with some missing. V and J calls and clone size are those listed in that table; D and trimming were worked out from the DNA. The data show roughly 32,000 clones, roughly 80% seen once. Germline CDR1 SGHRS, CDR2 YFSETQ. The J segment lost 1 base and the V segment lost 1 base, leaving 1 base of the junction unmatched. This CDR3 region has 16 residues. The source material was peripheral blood. The rearrangement uses TRBV5-1 and TRBJ2-6; 8 nucleotides agree with TRBD1. This receptor was identified in a man aged 80 or over with active or convalescent COVID-19. The CDR3 coding sequence is TGCGCCAGCAGCTTGCAGGGGGCTTCTGGGGCCAACGTCCTGACTTTC. It yields the protein CASSLQGASGANVLTF.